The source of this TCR beta chain is a study of T-cell reconstitution after alpha-beta-depleted transplantation in children. Study-wide results and caveats: Reportedly, only several hundred clones from non-depleted graft cells drove alpha-beta T-cell counts at about two months. Once a year had passed after transplant, T-cell counts and diversity came mostly from newly produced T cells. Elevated TCRbeta diversity at day 60 was traced, in some patients, to surviving recipient T cells and thymic progenitors.

The CDR3 loop spans 14 amino acids. V shed 3 bases and J shed 4 bases, with 13 bases lying between them. In germline, CDR1 is DFQATT, CDR2 SNEGSKA (reference sequence). The TCRbeta library incorporated unique molecular identifiers. A single record per CDR3 protein comes from TCRdb applying MiXCR to the PCR reads. This sample carries about a million distinct CDR3 sequences, about 29% of them seen once, and the ten largest clones take 25% to 35%. This clonotype was detected a few times. The antigen remains undetermined. This chain connects TRBV20-1 to TRBJ2-1, with D possibly being TRBD2 (7 bases). The clonotype originates from a boy in the first two years of life who had a stem cell transplant for SCID, so the T cells may come from the graft donor. The sample in question was PBMCs, mostly from graft donor cells, obtained 360 days after TCRalphabeta/CD19-depleted stem cell transplant. As DNA, the CDR3 is TGCAGTGCTAGTAGGCGGGGGCGATACAATGAGCAGTTCTTC. Translating it yields CSASRRGRYNEQFF.